Listed below are T cell receptor beta chains from one sample, sequenced in a study of cytomegalovirus exposure and HLA in healthy donors. Clones were sequenced by immunoSEQ multiplex PCR, and TCRdb holds only the in-frame ones, with some missing. The sample has around 220,000 clones, 65% to 75% seen once. Input material: PBMCs. These receptors were taken from a woman younger than 45 in good health and CMV-seronegative. Each CDR3 is given with its conserved first and last residue. The order of the fields is clone size, J gene, V gene, D gene, CDR3 protein, CDR3 DNA. A D gene is named only where the DNA matches it firmly. Where a row states a size, it is once, few, many or the class of an expanded clone; other rows omit it.

>.|TRBJ2-3|TRBV27|TRBD2
CASGSLAGGRTDTQYF
TGTGCCAGCGGATCTCTAGCGGGGGGCAGAACAGATACGCAGTATTTT
>.|TRBJ2-7|TRBV5-1|.
CASNHTGQGVSVGGGYEQYF
TGCGCCAGCAACCATACTGGACAGGGAGTTAGTGTTGGGGGGGGCTACGAGCAGTACTTC
>.|TRBJ2-3|TRBV7-9|.
CASSPRGGSTDTQYF
TGTGCCAGCAGCCCGCGAGGCGGGAGCACAGATACGCAGTATTTT
>.|TRBJ1-6|TRBV5-4|.
CASSVPRGGSPLHF
TGTGCCAGCAGCGTACCCAGGGGAGGGTCACCCCTCCACTTT
>once|TRBJ1-1|TRBV11-3|.
CASSLVRTEAFF
TGTGCCAGCAGCTTAGTCAGAACTGAAGCTTTCTTT
>.|TRBJ2-3|TRBV29-1|TRBD2
CSVEGGREVDTQYF
TGCAGCGTTGAAGGCGGGAGGGAGGTAGATACGCAGTATTTT
>few|TRBJ2-1|TRBV2|TRBD2
CASRPGLAAYNEQFF
TGTGCCAGCAGACCGGGACTAGCGGCCTACAATGAGCAGTTCTTC
>.|TRBJ2-2|TRBV6-1|.
CASKEVIVAGELFF
TGTGCCAGCAAGGAGGTCATAGTGGCCGGGGAGCTGTTTTTT
>.|TRBJ2-3|TRBV7-3|TRBD2
CASSPAGLAVGDTQYF
TGTGCCAGCAGCCCGGCGGGACTAGCGGTCGGAGATACGCAGTATTTT
>few|TRBJ2-2|TRBV7-6|.
CASSPRQAAGELFF
TGTGCCAGCAGCCCCCGCCAGGCCGCCGGGGAGCTGTTTTTT
>.|TRBJ1-1|TRBV6-1|.
CASSPGIRAFF
TGTGCCAGCAGTCCGGGGATTCGGGCTTTCTTT
>.|TRBJ1-5|TRBV4-1|.
CASKATVLSNQPQHF
TGCGCCAGCAAGGCGACAGTCCTTAGCAATCAGCCCCAGCATTTT
>.|TRBJ2-5|TRBV4-1|.
CASSREATRETQYF
TGCGCCAGCAGCCGGGAGGCGACCCGGGAGACCCAGTACTTC
>.|TRBJ2-5|TRBV7-8|TRBD1
CASSLPSGTGKTQYF
TGTGCCAGCAGCCTACCTAGTGGGACAGGGAAGACCCAGTACTTC
>.|TRBJ2-1|TRBV12-1|.
CASSSSEGPSYNEQFF
TGTGCCAGCAGCTCTTCGGAGGGCCCCTCCTACAATGAGCAGTTCTTC
>.|TRBJ2-2|TRBV7-8|TRBD1
CASSSTGTGGTGELFF
TGTGCCAGCAGCTCAACCGGGACAGGGGGCACCGGGGAGCTGTTTTTT